This TCR beta chain was captured in a study of neurological immune-mediated disorders. There are 14 residues in the CDR3. Trimming took 3 bases from V and 5 from J; bases not matched to a gene: 4. The germline V gene encodes CDR1 SGHRS and CDR2 YFSETQ. Via MiXCR, TCRdb re-called the 5' RACE reads, giving one row per CDR3 protein. In the table there are about 27,000 distinct CDR3 sequences, around 21% of which are singletons. This clonotype was counted ten times or more. The sequence was obtained from a woman aged 60-70 years in good health. The sequencing input was PBMCs. V usage is TRBV5-1 and J usage is TRBJ2-3; 9 bases align to TRBD2. DNA of the CDR3: TGCGCCAGCAGCTCGCCGACTAGCGGAGATACGCAGTATTTT. It is translated as CASSSPTSGDTQYF.